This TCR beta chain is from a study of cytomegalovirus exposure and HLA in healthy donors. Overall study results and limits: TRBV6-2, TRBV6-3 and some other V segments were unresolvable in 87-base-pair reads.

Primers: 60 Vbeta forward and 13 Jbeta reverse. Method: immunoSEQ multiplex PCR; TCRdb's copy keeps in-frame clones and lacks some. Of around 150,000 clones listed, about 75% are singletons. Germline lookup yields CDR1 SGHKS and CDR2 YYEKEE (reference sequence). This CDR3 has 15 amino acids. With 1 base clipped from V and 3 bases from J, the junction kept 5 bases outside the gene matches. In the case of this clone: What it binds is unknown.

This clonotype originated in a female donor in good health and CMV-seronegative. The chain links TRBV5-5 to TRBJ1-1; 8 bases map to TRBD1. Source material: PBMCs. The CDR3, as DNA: TGTGCCAGCAGCTTGAGGACAGGGCTGGACACTGAAGCTTTCTTT. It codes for CASSLRTGLDTEAFF.